This record covers a single T cell receptor (beta chain). Primers: 60 Vbeta forward and 13 Jbeta reverse. Clones were read by immunoSEQ multiplex PCR, and TCRdb kept only the in-frame ones, dropping some. The table has some 150,000 clones, approximately 80% seen once; the top ten hold 0.77%. The source of the sample is a study of cytomegalovirus exposure and HLA in healthy donors. Those who donated were healthy bone marrow donors. The CDR3 has 16 residues. Germline lookup yields CDR1 GTSNPN and CDR2 SVGIG (reference sequence). V trimming: 3 bases; J trimming: 3 bases; junction bases outside the gene matches: 9.

The sequence derives from a woman aged 18-29 years in good health and CMV-seronegative. The sequencing input was PBMCs. The rearrangement uses TRBV30 and TRBJ1-3; 9 nucleotides agree with TRBD1. The CDR3 spells CAWRPVPDRGGNTIYF. As DNA, the CDR3 is TGTGCCTGGAGGCCAGTCCCGGACAGGGGTGGAAACACCATATATTTT.